Listed here are 14 T cell receptor beta chains from one sample, sequenced in a study of blood T cell repertoires in COVID-19. Here immunoSEQ multiplex PCR was the method, and the copy in TCRdb shows in-frame clones only, minus some. The repertoire holds roughly 340,000 clones, with 91% as singletons. Input material: peripheral blood. Receptor source: a woman between 18 and 29 years old who had recovered from COVID-19.

This clone showed up just once. The rearrangement joins TRBV3-1 (or the pseudogene TRBV3-2) to TRBJ2-1, with D possibly TRBD2 on 5 matching bases. V lost 0 bases to trimming and J lost 1 base, with 7 bases between them. There are 15 residues in the CDR3. The germline V gene encodes CDR1 LGHDT and CDR2 YNNKEL (reference sequence). For the CDR3, the DNA is TGTGCCAGCAGCCAAGAAGGGAGTTCCTACAATGAGCAGTTCTTC. Translating it yields CASSQEGSSYNEQFF.

The chain joins TRBV4-1 to TRBJ2-3; 10 nucleotides match TRBD2. Germline values: CDR1 MGHRA, CDR2 YSYEKL. V trimming: 6 bases; J trimming: 6 bases; junction bases outside the gene matches: 6. This CDR3 region has 14 residues. The CDR3 loop is CASRLAGDRDTQYF. The CDR3 bases are TGCGCCAGCAGGCTAGCGGGAGATCGTGATACGCAGTATTTT.

The chain joins TRBV6-5 to TRBJ1-1; 10 bases fit TRBD1. The germline V gene has CDR1 MNHEY and CDR2 SVGAGI. V trimming: 2 bases; J trimming: 11 bases; junction bases outside the gene matches: 5. CDR3 length: 13 amino acids. The CDR3 reads CASSYRTGGTAFF. The CDR3 DNA follows: TGTGCCAGCAGTTACCGGACAGGGGGTACCGCTTTCTTT.

As DNA, the CDR3 is TGTGCCAGCAGTCGACTAGCGGCTAATTACAATGAGCAGTTCTTC. This encodes CASSRLAANYNEQFF. The chain joins TRBV7-2 to TRBJ2-1, with 9 bases fitting TRBD2. In germline, CDR1 is SGHTA, CDR2 FQGNSA. The CDR3 runs 15 residues. Trimming removed 6 bases from V and 4 bases from J; junction bases left unmatched: 7.

The table lists this clone with a few counts. J is TRBJ2-1 and V is TRBV7-2; D is unresolved. Germline V CDR1 and CDR2: SGHTA, FQGNSA. Trimming stripped 1 base from V and 5 bases from J, with 9 bases between. This CDR3 region has 14 residues. CDR3 DNA sequence: TGTGCCAGCAGCTTAGGAGGTACCAACAATGAGCAGTTCTTC. It yields the protein CASSLGGTNNEQFF.

The rearrangement joins TRBV19 to TRBJ1-5, with 8 nucleotides matching TRBD1. CDR1 is LNHDA and CDR2 is SQIVND in the germline V gene (reference sequence). V was pared by 8 bases and J by 4 bases, with 10 bases of the junction left unmatched. The CDR3 extends over 15 amino acids. CDR3 amino acids: CASAPGQVTNQPQHF. DNA of the CDR3: TGTGCCAGTGCTCCGGGACAGGTTACAAATCAGCCCCAGCATTTT.

The chain recombines TRBV25-1 with TRBJ1-2; 8 bases fit TRBD1. V shed 8 bases, J shed 5 bases, and the junction held 7 bases outside the gene matches. Germline V gene sequence: CDR1 MGHDK, CDR2 SYGVNS. The CDR3 is made up of 13 amino acids. DNA for the CDR3: TGTGCCAGCCTACAGGGGGTAGGGTATGGCTACACCTTC. Its protein product is CASLQGVGYGYTF.

The V and J genes are TRBV3-1 (or the pseudogene TRBV3-2) and TRBJ2-3; TRBD2 agrees at 11 bases. The V and J ends lost 5 bases and 2 bases, in that order; junction bases with no gene match: 3. Germline V gene sequence: CDR1 LGHDT, CDR2 YNNKEL (reference sequence). The CDR3 runs to 15 residues. In nucleotides, the CDR3 is TGTGCCAGCAGCGTACTAGCGGGGGACACAGATACGCAGTATTTT. Translation: CASSVLAGDTDTQYF.

This clone was observed a handful of times. The V call is TRBV12-3 or TRBV12-4, the J call TRBJ1-2; D is ambiguous. This CDR3 has 11 residues. The ends were cut back, 3 bases at V and 6 bases at J, with 5 bases in the middle. CDR3 DNA: TGTGCCAGCAGTTTCGGGGATGGCTACACCTTC. It yields the protein CASSFGDGYTF.

J is TRBJ1-2 and V is TRBV7-2, with 7 bases that match TRBD1. Per the germline V gene, CDR1 is SGHTA and CDR2 is FQGNSA. V was clipped by 2 bases and J by 4 bases; unmatched bases: 1. CDR3 length: 13 amino acids. The DNA for the CDR3 is TGTGCCAGCAGCTTATACAGGGGCTATGGCTACACCTTC. Encoded protein: CASSLYRGYGYTF.

The rearrangement joins TRBV18 to TRBJ1-1; tentatively, D is TRBD1 (5 bases). Trimming removed 4 bases at V and 4 bases at J, with 10 bases between. The length of the CDR3 is 13 residues. The germline V gene encodes CDR1 KGHSH and CDR2 LQKENI. The CDR3 sequence is CASSQGHGTEAFF. The CDR3 coding sequence is TGTGCCAGCTCACAGGGGCATGGCACTGAAGCTTTCTTT.

The V and J genes are TRBV3-1 (or the pseudogene TRBV3-2) and TRBJ2-1; 12 bases agree with TRBD2. The germline gives CDR1 LGHDT, CDR2 YNNKEL (reference sequence). Unmatched junction bases numbered 13, after V lost 4 bases and J lost 0 bases. This CDR3 spans 20 amino acids. The CDR3 sequence is CASSRPVLAGGLNSYNEQFF. CDR3 nucleotides: TGTGCCAGCAGCCGCCCAGTACTAGCGGGAGGCCTAAACTCCTACAATGAGCAGTTCTTC.

The chain joins TRBV7-9 to TRBJ2-2; the match to TRBD2 covers 8 bases. V was clipped by 5 bases and J by 4 bases; unmatched bases: 9. Germline V gene sequence: CDR1 SEHNR, CDR2 FQNEAQ (reference sequence). The CDR3 loop spans 16 amino acids. In nucleotides, the CDR3 is TGTGCCAGCAGCAACACGGGAGGGAGGCGCACCGGGGAGCTGTTTTTT. Protein product: CASSNTGGRRTGELFF. Based on the CDR3 plus reference TRBV7-9 and TRBJ2-2, the full variable domain is DTGVSQNPRHKITKRGQNVTFRCDPISEHNRLYWYRQTLGQGPEFLTYFQNEAQLEKSRLLSDRFSAERPKGSFSTLEIQRTEQGDSAMYLCASSNTGGRRTGELFFGEGSRLTVL.

In regard to this clone: The junction and the germline gene differ at one end; a read error may be behind it. V usage is TRBV3-1 (or the pseudogene TRBV3-2) and J usage is TRBJ1-1, with D possibly being TRBD1 (5 bases). CDR3 length equals 15 residues. From germline, CDR1 is LGHDT and CDR2 YNNKEL (reference sequence). The CDR3 region is CASSEEGGLFGGAFF. CDR3 DNA: TGTGCCAGCAGCGAAGAAGGCGGCCTCTTCGGGGGGGCTTTCTTT.